This T cell receptor beta chain appears in the sequencing data of a study of Ad26.COV2.S vaccination and SARS-CoV-2 variants. V lost 0 bases to trimming and J lost 7 bases; unmatched junction nucleotides: 6. This CDR3 spans 14 amino acids. Germline V lookup: CDR1 SGHRS, CDR2 YFSETQ. Sequencing was performed with immunoSEQ multiplex PCR; in TCRdb, only in-frame clones are kept and a portion is missing. Seen here are just under 250,000 clones, approximately 88% observed once, and the top ten hold around 11%. This sample's treatment: over 15 received Ad26.COV2.S at low or high dose, single or two shots; 5 received placebo; per-sample allocation not given. Collection of samples fell on day 63 after the first vaccine or placebo injection. The donor was a Boston adult aged 18-55 years. General study results and limits: Vaccinees reportedly had broad spike-specific CD8+ and CD4+ T cell responses.

As concerns this clone: The antigen is unknown.

The TCR was taken from a person aged 18-60 years who received the Ad26.COV2.S COVID-19 vaccine or a placebo. The chain is built from TRBV5-1 and TRBJ1-2; 7 bases line up with TRBD1. The source was peripheral blood, collected in a trial of Ad26.COV2.S vaccine versus placebo. This CDR3 is CASSLGQGIGGYTF. CDR3 nucleotide sequence: TGCGCCAGCAGCTTGGGACAGGGAATAGGTGGCTACACCTTC.